Shown below are 4 T cell receptor beta chains from a single sample sequenced in a study of CD8+CD57+ T cells in acquired aplastic anemia. The TCR beta profiling, which covered VDJ combination and CDR3 sequence, was carried out using genomic DNA as the template. TCRdb reprocessed the reads with MiXCR, giving one entry per CDR3 protein. The sample gives more than 150,000 distinct CDR3 sequences, 46% of which show up once; about 2.9% is in the top ten. The sample comprised sorted CD4+, CD8+, or CD8+CD57+ T cells (not recorded which) from PBMCs. The origin of the receptors is a human donor in good health.

This clonotype was seen a handful of times. The rearrangement uses TRBV19 and TRBJ1-6; possibly TRBD1 for D (5 bases). V lost 5 bases, J lost 8 bases, and 19 bases lay in between. Germline loops: CDR1 LNHDA, CDR2 SQIVND (reference sequence). The CDR3 length is 16 residues. The CDR3 DNA is TGTGCCAGTAGTCTGGTGTACGGGACGGCGGATTCACCCCTCCACTTT. This sequence encodes CASSLVYGTADSPLHF.

This clonotype appeared once. The gene calls are TRBV7-9 and TRBJ2-7; D uncertain. The V gene's germline CDR1 is SEHNR and CDR2 FQNEAQ (reference sequence). V was pared by 3 bases and J by 3 bases, with 6 bases between. The CDR3 loop spans 12 amino acids. The CDR3 spells CASSFGLYEQYF. CDR3 DNA sequence: TGTGCCAGCAGCTTTGGCCTCTACGAGCAGTACTTC.

This clonotype was detected ten times or more. The chain couples TRBV11-1 to TRBJ2-5, with TRBD2 identical over 12 bases. This CDR3 is built from 16 residues. The junction had 9 bases not matched to a gene; V was cut back by 5 bases and J by 5 bases. The germline CDR1 and CDR2 sequences are SGHAT and FQDESV (reference sequence). In DNA form, the CDR3 reads TGTGCCAGCAGCCCGACGACTAGCGGGAGATGGGAGACCCAGTACTTC. Protein product: CASSPTTSGRWETQYF.

J is TRBJ1-1 and V is TRBV13, with a weak D call TRBD1 (5 bases). The CDR3 is made up of 15 amino acids. The V gene lost 4 bases and the J gene lost 7 bases, with 19 bases spanning the gap. Germline assignment: CDR1 PRHDT and CDR2 FYEKMQ (reference sequence). For the CDR3, the DNA is TGTGCCAGCAGCTACCGGGACTCACGATCCCGTGAAGCTTTCTTT. Protein: CASSYRDSRSREAFF.